The present entry profiles one TCR beta chain with its context. Between the trimmed V and J ends, which lost 1 base and 4 bases, there was a span of 12 bases. Germline CDR1 LNHNV, CDR2 YYDKDF (reference sequence). The CDR3 contains 15 residues. The record originates from a study of blood T cells in healthy people across ages. A second PCR of roughly 7 to 11 cycles used a sample-barcoded 5' primer and a J-beta primer mix. TCRdb recomputed calls from the 5' RACE reads with MiXCR, one row per CDR3 protein. The table has about 670,000 distinct CDR3 sequences, roughly half seen once. The source material was blood. The TCR sequence derives from a woman aged 80 or over in good health. V is TRBV15 and J is TRBJ2-3; a weak D match, TRBD1 (6 bases). CDR3 amino acids: CATSRGGRGPDTQYF. CDR3 DNA: TGTGCCACCAGCAGAGGTGGCAGGGGTCCAGATACGCAGTATTTT.